This T cell receptor (beta chain) comes out of a study of blood T cell repertoires in COVID-19. The J segment lost 0 bases and the V segment lost 5 bases, leaving 4 bases of the junction unmatched. The V gene's germline CDR1 is LGHDT and CDR2 YNNKEL (reference sequence). The CDR3 is 15 amino acids. Libraries were prepared by immunoSEQ multiplex PCR; TCRdb keeps only in-frame clonotypes and omits some of them. The table shows about 100,000 clones, with more than 65% occurring only once. Sequences were obtained from peripheral blood. This sequence joins TRBV3-1 (or the pseudogene TRBV3-2) and TRBJ2-3; TRBD1 agrees at 8 bases. The TCR was taken from a woman between 65 and 79 years old with acute or convalescent COVID-19. CDR3 sequence reads: CASSARQGSTDTQYF. The CDR3, as DNA: TGTGCCAGCAGCGCCCGACAGGGGAGCACAGATACGCAGTATTTT.